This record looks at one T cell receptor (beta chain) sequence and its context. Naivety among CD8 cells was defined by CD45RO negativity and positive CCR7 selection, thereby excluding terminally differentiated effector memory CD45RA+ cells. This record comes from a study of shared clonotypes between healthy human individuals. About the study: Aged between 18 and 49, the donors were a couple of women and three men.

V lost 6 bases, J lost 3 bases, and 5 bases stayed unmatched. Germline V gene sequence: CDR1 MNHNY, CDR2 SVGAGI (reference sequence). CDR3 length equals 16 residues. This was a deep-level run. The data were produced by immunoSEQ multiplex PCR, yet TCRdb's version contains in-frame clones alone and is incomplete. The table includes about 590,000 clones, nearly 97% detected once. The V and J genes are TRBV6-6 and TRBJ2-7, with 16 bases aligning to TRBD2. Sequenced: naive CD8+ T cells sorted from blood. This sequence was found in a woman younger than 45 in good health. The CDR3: CASSSGLAGGVYEQYF. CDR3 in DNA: TGTGCCAGCAGCTCGGGACTAGCGGGAGGGGTCTACGAGCAGTACTTC.